This passage covers 14 T cell receptor beta chains from one sample sequenced in a study of T-cell reconstitution after alpha-beta-depleted transplantation in children. For TCRbeta, the library was prepared with unique molecular identifiers. TCRdb itself ran the PCR reads through MiXCR, one entry per CDR3 protein. The data hold about 370,000 distinct CDR3 sequences, with roughly 20% observed a single time. The sequencing here drew on PBMCs from the stem cell graft donor, taken from the stem cell graft. All receptors come from a human donor who donated a stem cell graft to a child with acute myeloid leukemia.

The gene calls are TRBV7-2 and TRBJ1-5; no clear D. Germline V gives CDR1 SGHTA, CDR2 FQGNSA. V was trimmed by 2 bases and J by 4 bases, leaving 9 bases between them. The CDR3 has 14 amino acids. Written as DNA, the CDR3 is TGTGCCAGCAGCTTAAGCCAGCCTAATCAGCCCCAGCATTTT. This translates into CASSLSQPNQPQHF.

This clonotype was observed at least ten times. The rearrangement uses TRBV5-5 and TRBJ2-1; D might be TRBD2 (6 bases). CDR1 and CDR2 from the germline V gene are SGHKS and YYEKEE (reference sequence). Trimming pared 3 bases from V and 7 bases from J, leaving 17 bases between. CDR3 size: 15 residues. CDR3 loop: CASSWAPGVANEQFF. CDR3 coding DNA: TGTGCCAGCAGCTGGGCCCCGGGGGTAGCAAATGAGCAGTTCTTC.

This clonotype was counted between two and nine times. J is TRBJ2-1 and V is TRBV27; 16 nucleotides line up with TRBD2. Germline values: CDR1 MNHEY, CDR2 SMNVEV (reference sequence). The CDR3 consists of 17 residues. J was trimmed by 6 bases and V by 3 bases; bases with no gene match: 5. The CDR3 here is CASSFGTSGRAFNEQFF. The CDR3 nucleotides are TGTGCCAGCAGTTTCGGGACTAGCGGGAGGGCATTCAATGAGCAGTTCTTC.

This clonotype was seen many times. The chain combines TRBV20-1 with TRBJ1-2, with TRBD1 matching over 10 bases. From germline, CDR1 is DFQATT and CDR2 SNEGSKA (reference sequence). V lost 3 bases to trimming and J lost 13 bases; unmatched junction nucleotides: 5. CDR3 length: 11 residues. The CDR3 DNA is TGCAGTGCTAGCGGGACAGGGGTACGCACCTTC. This sequence encodes CSASGTGVRTF.

This clonotype was seen repeatedly, ten times or more. This chain uses TRBV7-2 with TRBJ2-7, with TRBD2 matching over 13 bases. Looked up from germline, CDR1 is SGHTA and CDR2 is FQGNSA. V lost 5 bases, J lost 5 bases, and 21 bases stayed unmatched. CDR3 length equals 20 residues. CDR3 coding DNA: TGTGCCAGCAGCCCGGGGACTAGCGGGACCACCTATTCCGAACGTGACGAGCAGTACTTC. This codes for CASSPGTSGTTYSERDEQYF. Full variable domain (rest looked up from reference TRBV7-2 and TRBJ2-7): GAGVSQSPSNKVTEKGKDVELRCDPISGHTALYWYRQSLGQGLEFLIYFQGNSAPDKSGLPSDRFSAERTGGSVSTLTIQRTQQEDSAVYLCASSPGTSGTTYSERDEQYFGPGTRLTVT.

This rearrangement joins TRBV12-3 or TRBV12-4 to TRBJ2-5, with 11 bases fitting TRBD1. V lost 8 bases to trimming and J lost 3 bases; unmatched junction nucleotides: 5. The CDR3 length is 14 residues. CDR3 sequence reads: CASHTGQGEETQYF. The CDR3 nucleotides are TGTGCCAGCCATACGGGACAGGGGGAAGAGACCCAGTACTTC.

This clonotype was seen repeatedly, ten times or more. The chain carries TRBV20-1 and TRBJ2-7; D not certain. The CDR3 runs to 13 residues. Looked up from germline, CDR1 is DFQATT and CDR2 is SNEGSKA (reference sequence). Trimming cost V 0 bases and J 2 bases, with 8 bases left between them. CDR3 sequence (DNA): TGCAGTGCTAGAGATGTGGAGACCTACGAGCAGTACTTC. Translation: CSARDVETYEQYF.

This clonotype was counted many times. The chain links TRBV20-1 to TRBJ1-3; possibly TRBD1 for D (5 bases). The germline V gene encodes CDR1 DFQATT and CDR2 SNEGSKA (reference sequence). V was clipped by 5 bases and J by 0 bases, with 5 bases between them. The length of the CDR3 is 12 residues. The CDR3 spells CSADSSGNTIYF. In DNA form, the CDR3 reads TGCAGTGCTGACAGCTCTGGAAACACCATATATTTT.

This clonotype was detected many times. The chain employs TRBV2 and TRBJ2-3, with a weak D call TRBD1 (6 bases). Trimming stripped 3 bases from V and 0 bases from J, with 19 bases between. In germline, CDR1 is SNHLY, CDR2 FYNNEI. This CDR3 comprises 18 residues. The CDR3 spells CASSDQQGSRYSTDTQYF. CDR3 bases: TGTGCCAGCAGTGATCAACAGGGCAGTCGTTATAGCACAGATACGCAGTATTTT. Filled out from reference TRBV2 and TRBJ2-3, the complete variable domain reads EPEVTQTPSHQVTQMGQEVILRCVPISNHLYFYWYRQILGQKVEFLVSFYNNEISEKSEIFDDQFSVERPDGSNFTLKIRSTKLEDSAMYFCASSDQQGSRYSTDTQYFGPGTRLTVL.

This clonotype was detected a few times. This rearrangement joins TRBV4-1 to TRBJ1-2; a weak D match, TRBD1 (6 bases). Trimming removed 3 bases from V and 0 bases from J, with 8 bases in between. Germline lookup yields CDR1 MGHRA and CDR2 YSYEKL. The length of the CDR3 is 14 residues. CDR3 residues: CASSHRGANYGYTF. Written as DNA, the CDR3 is TGCGCCAGCAGCCACAGGGGAGCTAACTATGGCTACACCTTC.

This clonotype was picked up a small number of times. The V gene is TRBV10-3, the J gene TRBJ1-5, with D possibly matching TRBD1 (5 bases). This CDR3 has 12 amino acids. Germline-derived CDR1 and CDR2 are ENHRY and SYGVKD. Trimming cost V 10 bases and J 4 bases, with 11 bases left between them. Here the CDR3 DNA reads TGTGCCAGCGCCGGGGGGAATCAGCCCCAGCATTTT. Its protein product is CASAGGNQPQHF.

In its sample, this clonotype was seen many times. V is TRBV27 and J is TRBJ2-1, with 14 bases that match TRBD2. The V and J ends lost 6 bases and 3 bases, in that order; junction bases with no gene match: 4. Germline V gives CDR1 MNHEY, CDR2 SMNVEV (reference sequence). The CDR3 sequence is 16 residues long. The CDR3 here is CASSQTSGRVYNEQFF. The CDR3 DNA is TGTGCCAGCAGCCAGACTAGCGGGAGGGTCTACAATGAGCAGTTCTTC.

This clonotype was observed a handful of times. The rearrangement joins TRBV7-8 to TRBJ2-5; D possibly uses TRBD1 or TRBD2 (6 bases each). Germline CDR1 and CDR2: SGHVS and FQNEAQ. There are 15 residues in the CDR3. The V and J ends lost 5 bases and 5 bases respectively, with 18 bases between them. In nucleotides, the CDR3 is TGTGCCAGCAGCCTAGGAGGGGGAGGTGGGGAGACCCAGTACTTC. It specifies CASSLGGGGGETQYF. Using reference TRBV7-8 and TRBJ2-5 for the parts outside the CDR3, the full variable domain is GAGVSQSPRYKVAKRGQDVALRCDPISGHVSLFWYQQALGQGPEFLTYFQNEAQLDKSGLPSDRFFAERPEGSVSTLKIQRTQQEDSAVYLCASSLGGGGGETQYFGPGTRLLVL.

Only a few counts were recorded for this clonotype. The chain couples TRBV12-3 or TRBV12-4 to TRBJ1-4; 9 bases are a match to TRBD1. With 4 bases clipped from V and 8 bases from J, the junction kept 8 bases outside the gene matches. The CDR3 runs to 15 residues. CDR3 sequence reads: CASSSLTGGWEKLFF. The CDR3, as DNA: TGTGCCAGCAGTTCGTTGACAGGGGGTTGGGAAAAACTGTTTTTT.